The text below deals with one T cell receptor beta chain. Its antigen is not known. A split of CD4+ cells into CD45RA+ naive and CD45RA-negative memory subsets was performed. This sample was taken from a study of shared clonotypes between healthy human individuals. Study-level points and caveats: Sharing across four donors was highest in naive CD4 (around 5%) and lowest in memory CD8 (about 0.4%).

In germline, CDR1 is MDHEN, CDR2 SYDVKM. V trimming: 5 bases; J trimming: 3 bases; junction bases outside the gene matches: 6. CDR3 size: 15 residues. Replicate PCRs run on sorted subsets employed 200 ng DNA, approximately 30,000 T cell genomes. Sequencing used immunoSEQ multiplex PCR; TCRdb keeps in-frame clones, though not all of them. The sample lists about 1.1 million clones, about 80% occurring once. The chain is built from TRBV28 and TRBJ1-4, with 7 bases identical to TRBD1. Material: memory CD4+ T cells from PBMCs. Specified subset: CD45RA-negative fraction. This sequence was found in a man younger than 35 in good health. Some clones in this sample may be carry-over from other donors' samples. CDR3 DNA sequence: TGTGCCAGCAGTGCCACAGGGGAGGCTAATGAAAAACTGTTTTTT. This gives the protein CASSATGEANEKLFF.